Included here is one TCR beta chain sequence, with context. Its specificity is unknown. This specimen belongs to a study of cytomegalovirus exposure and HLA in healthy donors. Study-level points and caveats: Confirmation in vitro established that three CMV-associated chains were specific for CMV antigens.

Germline CDR1 SEHNR, CDR2 FQNEAQ (reference sequence). This CDR3 is 15 amino acids long. Trimming at V came to 1 base and at J to 12 bases, leaving 10 bases not matched to a gene. PCR used 60 Vbeta primers and 13 Jbeta primers. TCRdb's copy holds only in-frame clones and misses some; the assay was immunoSEQ multiplex PCR. This sample has 99,000 or so clones, with around 86% found just once. This receptor was identified in a female donor in good health and CMV-seropositive. What was sequenced was PBMCs. The chain is built from TRBV7-9 and TRBJ2-5; 11 nucleotides line up with TRBD2. CDR3 coding DNA: TGTGCCAGCAGCTTAGATCCCGCTAGCGGGAGGTCGGAGTACTTC. It encodes CASSLDPASGRSEYF.